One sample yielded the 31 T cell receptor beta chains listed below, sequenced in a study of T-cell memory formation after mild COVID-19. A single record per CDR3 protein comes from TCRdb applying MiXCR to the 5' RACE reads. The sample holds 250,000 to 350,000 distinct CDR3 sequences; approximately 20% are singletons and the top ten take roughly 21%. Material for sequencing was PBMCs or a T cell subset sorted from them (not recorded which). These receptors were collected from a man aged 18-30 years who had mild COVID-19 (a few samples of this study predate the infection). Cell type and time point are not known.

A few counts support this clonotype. CDR3: CASSNWGGNTEAFF. CDR3 DNA sequence: TGTGCCAGCAGCAACTGGGGGGGGAACACTGAAGCTTTCTTT. The chain has TRBV6-5 and TRBJ1-1, with D perhaps matching TRBD1 (5 bases). The germline gives CDR1 MNHEY, CDR2 SVGAGI. V lost 6 bases and J lost 1, with 12 bases in between. The CDR3 is 14 residues long.

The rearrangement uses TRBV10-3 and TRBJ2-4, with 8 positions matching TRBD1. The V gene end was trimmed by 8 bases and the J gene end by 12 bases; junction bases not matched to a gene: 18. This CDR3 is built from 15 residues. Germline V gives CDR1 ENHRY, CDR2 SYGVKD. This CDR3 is CAIGPDREPRRGQYF. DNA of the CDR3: TGTGCCATCGGCCCGGACAGGGAGCCCCGGAGGGGTCAGTACTTC.

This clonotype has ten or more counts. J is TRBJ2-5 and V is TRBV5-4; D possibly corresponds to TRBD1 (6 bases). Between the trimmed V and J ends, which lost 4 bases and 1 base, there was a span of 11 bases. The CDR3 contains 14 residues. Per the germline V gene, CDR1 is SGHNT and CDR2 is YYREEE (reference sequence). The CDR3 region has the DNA TGTGCCAGCAGCGGCCGGGACATCCAAGAGACCCAGTACTTC. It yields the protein CASSGRDIQETQYF.

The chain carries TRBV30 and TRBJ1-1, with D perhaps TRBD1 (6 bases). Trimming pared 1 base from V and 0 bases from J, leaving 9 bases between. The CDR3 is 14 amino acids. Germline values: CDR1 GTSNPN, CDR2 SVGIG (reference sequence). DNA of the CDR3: TGTGCCTGGAGTGAGGGGGGCATGAACACTGAAGCTTTCTTT. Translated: CAWSEGGMNTEAFF.

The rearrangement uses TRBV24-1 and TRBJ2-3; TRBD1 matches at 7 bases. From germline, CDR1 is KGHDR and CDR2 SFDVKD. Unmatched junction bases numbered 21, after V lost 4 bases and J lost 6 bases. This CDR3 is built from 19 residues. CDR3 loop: CATSEGAYGGSRRGDTQYF. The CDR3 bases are TGTGCCACCAGTGAGGGGGCTTATGGTGGGAGCCGCAGGGGGGATACGCAGTATTTT.

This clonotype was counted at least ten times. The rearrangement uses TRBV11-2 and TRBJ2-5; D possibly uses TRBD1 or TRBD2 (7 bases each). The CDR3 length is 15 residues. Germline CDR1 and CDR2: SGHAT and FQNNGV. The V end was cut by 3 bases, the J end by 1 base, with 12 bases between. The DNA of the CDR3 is TGTGCCAGCAGCTTGGGACAGCGGGGCCAAGAGACCCAGTACTTC. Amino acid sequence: CASSLGQRGQETQYF.

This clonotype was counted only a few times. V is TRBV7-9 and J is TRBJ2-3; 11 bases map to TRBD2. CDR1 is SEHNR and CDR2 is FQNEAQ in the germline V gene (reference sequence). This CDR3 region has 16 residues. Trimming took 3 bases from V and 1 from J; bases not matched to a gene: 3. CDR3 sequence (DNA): TGTGCCAGCAGCTTTACTAGCGGGGGAGGCACAGATACGCAGTATTTT. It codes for CASSFTSGGGTDTQYF.

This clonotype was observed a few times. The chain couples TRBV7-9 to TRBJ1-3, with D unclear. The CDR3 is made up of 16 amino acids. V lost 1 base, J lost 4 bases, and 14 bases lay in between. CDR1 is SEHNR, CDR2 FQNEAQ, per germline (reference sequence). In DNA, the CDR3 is TGTGCCAGCAGCTTAGGGGCAGCAGGAGGAGGAAACACCATATATTTT. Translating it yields CASSLGAAGGGNTIYF.

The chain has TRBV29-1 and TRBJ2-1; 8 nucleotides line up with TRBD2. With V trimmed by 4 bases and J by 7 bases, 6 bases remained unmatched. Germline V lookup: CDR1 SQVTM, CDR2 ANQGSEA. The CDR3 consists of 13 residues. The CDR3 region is CSVARGGPNEQFF. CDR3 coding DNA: TGCAGCGTTGCTCGGGGGGGGCCGAATGAGCAGTTCTTC.

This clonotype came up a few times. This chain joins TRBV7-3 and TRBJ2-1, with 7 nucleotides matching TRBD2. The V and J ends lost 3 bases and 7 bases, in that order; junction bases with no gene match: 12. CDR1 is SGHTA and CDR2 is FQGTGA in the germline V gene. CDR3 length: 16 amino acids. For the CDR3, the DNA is TGTGCCAGCAGCTTGGCCGGGGCCCGGGGAGGGAATGAGCAGTTCTTC. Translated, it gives CASSLAGARGGNEQFF. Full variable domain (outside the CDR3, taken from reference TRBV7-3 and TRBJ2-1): GAGVSQTPSNKVTEKGKYVELRCDPISGHTALYWYRQSLGQGPEFLIYFQGTGAADDSGLPNDRFFAVRPEGSVSTLKIQRTERGDSAVYLCASSLAGARGGNEQFFGPGTRLTVL.

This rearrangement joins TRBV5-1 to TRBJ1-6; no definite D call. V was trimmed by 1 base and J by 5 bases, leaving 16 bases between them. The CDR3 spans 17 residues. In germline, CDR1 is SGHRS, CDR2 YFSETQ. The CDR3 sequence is CASSLRPLTGDNSPLHF. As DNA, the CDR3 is TGCGCCAGCAGCTTGAGGCCTCTCACGGGCGATAATTCACCCCTCCACTTT. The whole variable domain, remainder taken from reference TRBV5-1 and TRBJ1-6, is KAGVTQTPRYLIKTRGQQVTLSCSPISGHRSVSWYQQTPGQGLQFLFEYFSETQRNKGNFPGRFSGRQFSNSRSEMNVSTLELGDSALYLCASSLRPLTGDNSPLHFGNGTRLTVT.

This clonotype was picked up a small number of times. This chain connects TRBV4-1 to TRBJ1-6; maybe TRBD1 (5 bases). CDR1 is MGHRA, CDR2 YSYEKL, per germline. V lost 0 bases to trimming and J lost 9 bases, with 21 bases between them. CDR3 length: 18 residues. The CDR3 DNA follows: TGCGCCAGCAGCCAAGATCCCCCTGGTCGGGACGGAGGTTCACCCCTCCACTTT. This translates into CASSQDPPGRDGGSPLHF.

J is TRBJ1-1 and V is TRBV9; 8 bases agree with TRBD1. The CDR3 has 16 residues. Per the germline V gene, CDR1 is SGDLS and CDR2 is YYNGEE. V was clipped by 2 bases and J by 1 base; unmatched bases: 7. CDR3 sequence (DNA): TGTGCCAGCAGCGTTGGGCCAACAGGGGGGAACACTGAAGCTTTCTTT. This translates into CASSVGPTGGNTEAFF.

The CDR3 sequence: CASSSGTYGYTF. DNA of the CDR3: TGTGCCAGCAGTTCGGGGACGTATGGCTACACCTTC. This chain joins TRBV12-3 or TRBV12-4 and TRBJ1-2; maybe TRBD1 (5 bases). V was clipped by 4 bases and J by 5 bases, with 8 bases between them. The CDR3 totals 12 residues.

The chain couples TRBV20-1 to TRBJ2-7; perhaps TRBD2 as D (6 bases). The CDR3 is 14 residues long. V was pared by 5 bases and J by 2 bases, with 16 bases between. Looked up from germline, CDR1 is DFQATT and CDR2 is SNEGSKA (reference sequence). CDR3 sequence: CSAFPGTDTYEQYV. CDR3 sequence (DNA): TGCAGTGCTTTTCCCGGGACTGACACCTACGAGCAGTACGTC.

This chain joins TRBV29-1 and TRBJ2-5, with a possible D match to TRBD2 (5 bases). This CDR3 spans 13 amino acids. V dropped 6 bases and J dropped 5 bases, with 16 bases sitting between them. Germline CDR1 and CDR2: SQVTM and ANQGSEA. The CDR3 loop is CSVSRDMRETQYF. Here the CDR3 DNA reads TGCAGCGTGAGCCGGGATATGAGGGAGACCCAGTACTTC.

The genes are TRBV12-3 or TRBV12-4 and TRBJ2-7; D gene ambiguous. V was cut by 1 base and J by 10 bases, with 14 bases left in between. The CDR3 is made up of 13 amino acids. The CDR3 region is CASSLDYSQAQYV. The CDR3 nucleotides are TGTGCCAGCAGTTTAGACTACTCCCAGGCCCAGTACGTC.

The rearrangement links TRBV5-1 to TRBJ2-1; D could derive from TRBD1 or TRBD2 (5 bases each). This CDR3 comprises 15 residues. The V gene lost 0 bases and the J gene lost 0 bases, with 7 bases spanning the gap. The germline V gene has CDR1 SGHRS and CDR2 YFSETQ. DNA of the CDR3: TGCGCCAGCAGCTTGGAGGGGAGCTCCTACAATGAGCAGTTCTTC. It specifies CASSLEGSSYNEQFF.

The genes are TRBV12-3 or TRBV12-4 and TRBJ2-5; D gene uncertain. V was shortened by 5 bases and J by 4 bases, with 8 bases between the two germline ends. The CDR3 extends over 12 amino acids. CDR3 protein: CASSERVETQYF. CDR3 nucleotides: TGTGCCAGCAGTGAAAGGGTAGAGACCCAGTACTTC.

CDR3 nucleotides: TGCAGCGTTGAGGGGGACACAGATACGCAGTATTTT. Its protein product is CSVEGDTDTQYF. The rearrangement links TRBV29-1 to TRBJ2-3; possibly TRBD1 or TRBD2 for D (5 bases each). The V end lost 3 bases, the J end lost 2 bases, and 6 bases lay between the germline ends. From germline, CDR1 is SQVTM and CDR2 ANQGSEA. The CDR3 length is 12 residues.

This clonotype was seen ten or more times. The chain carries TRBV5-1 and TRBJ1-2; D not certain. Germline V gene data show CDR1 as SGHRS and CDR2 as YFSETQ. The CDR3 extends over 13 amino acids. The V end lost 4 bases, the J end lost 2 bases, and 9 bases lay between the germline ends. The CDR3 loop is CASSPPGNYGYTF. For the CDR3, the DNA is TGCGCCAGCAGCCCCCCAGGCAACTATGGCTACACCTTC.

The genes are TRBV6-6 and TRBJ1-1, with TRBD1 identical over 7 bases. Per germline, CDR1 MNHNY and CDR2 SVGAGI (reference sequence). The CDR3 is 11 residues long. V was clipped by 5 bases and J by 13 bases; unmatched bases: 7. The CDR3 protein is CASSAGTAVFF. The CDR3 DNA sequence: TGTGCCAGCAGTGCAGGGACAGCCGTTTTCTTT.

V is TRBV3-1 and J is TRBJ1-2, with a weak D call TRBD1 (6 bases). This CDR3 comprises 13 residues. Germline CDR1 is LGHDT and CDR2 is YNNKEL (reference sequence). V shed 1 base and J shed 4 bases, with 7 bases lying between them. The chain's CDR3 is CASSQAGAYGYTF. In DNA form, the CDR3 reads TGTGCCAGCAGCCAAGCAGGGGCCTATGGCTACACCTTC.

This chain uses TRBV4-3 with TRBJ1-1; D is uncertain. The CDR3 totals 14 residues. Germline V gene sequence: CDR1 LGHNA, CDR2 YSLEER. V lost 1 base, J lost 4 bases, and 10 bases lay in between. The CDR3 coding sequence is TGCGCCAGCAGCCAAGTGGCTTTGAGCACTGAAGCTTTCTTT. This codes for CASSQVALSTEAFF.

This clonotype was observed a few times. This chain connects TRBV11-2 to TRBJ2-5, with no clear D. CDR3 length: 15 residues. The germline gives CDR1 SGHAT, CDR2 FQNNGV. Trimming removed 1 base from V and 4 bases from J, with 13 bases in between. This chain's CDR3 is CASSLASSWLETQYF. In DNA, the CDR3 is TGTGCCAGCAGCTTAGCCTCCTCGTGGCTAGAGACCCAGTACTTC.

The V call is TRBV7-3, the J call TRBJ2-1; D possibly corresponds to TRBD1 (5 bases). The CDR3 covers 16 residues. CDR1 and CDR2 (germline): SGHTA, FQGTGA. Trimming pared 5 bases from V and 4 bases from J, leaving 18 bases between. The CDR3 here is CASSPIQVKLYNEQFF. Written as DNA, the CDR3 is TGTGCCAGCAGCCCCATACAGGTGAAGCTTTACAATGAGCAGTTCTTC.

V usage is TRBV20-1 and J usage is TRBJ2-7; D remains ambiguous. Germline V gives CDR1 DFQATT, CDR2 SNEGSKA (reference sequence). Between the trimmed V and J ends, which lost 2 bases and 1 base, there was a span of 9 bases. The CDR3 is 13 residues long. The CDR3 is CSARSADSYEQYF. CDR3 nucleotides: TGCAGTGCTAGAAGTGCCGATTCCTACGAGCAGTACTTC.

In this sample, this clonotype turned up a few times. CDR3 nucleotides: TGTGCCAGCAGACTGGGACAGGGGTCCTTCCAAGAGACCCAGTACTTC. This translates into CASRLGQGSFQETQYF. The chain has TRBV6-2 or TRBV6-3 and TRBJ2-5; 10 bases agree with TRBD1. Germline trimming cut 6 bases from V and 1 base from J; bases unmatched to any gene: 8. Germline loops: CDR1 MNHEY, CDR2 SVGEGT. This CDR3 spans 16 amino acids.

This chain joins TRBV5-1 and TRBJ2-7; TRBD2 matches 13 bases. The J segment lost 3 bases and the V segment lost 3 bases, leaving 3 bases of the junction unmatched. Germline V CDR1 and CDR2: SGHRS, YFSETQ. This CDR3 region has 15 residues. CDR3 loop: CASSWGTSGVYEQYF. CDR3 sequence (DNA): TGCGCCAGCAGCTGGGGGACTAGCGGGGTCTACGAGCAGTACTTC.

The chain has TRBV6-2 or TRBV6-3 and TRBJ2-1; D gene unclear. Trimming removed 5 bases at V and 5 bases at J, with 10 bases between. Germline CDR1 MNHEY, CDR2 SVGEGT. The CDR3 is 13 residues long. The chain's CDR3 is CASSTGPHNEQFF. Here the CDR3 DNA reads TGTGCCAGCAGTACTGGGCCCCACAATGAGCAGTTCTTC.

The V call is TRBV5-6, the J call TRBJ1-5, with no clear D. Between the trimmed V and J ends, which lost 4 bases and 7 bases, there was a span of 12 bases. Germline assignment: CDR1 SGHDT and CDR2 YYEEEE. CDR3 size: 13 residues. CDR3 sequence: CASSLRTLQPQHF. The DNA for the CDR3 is TGTGCCAGCAGCCTCCGGACTCTCCAGCCCCAGCATTTT. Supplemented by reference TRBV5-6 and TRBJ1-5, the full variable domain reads DAGVTQSPTHLIKTRGQQVTLRCSPKSGHDTVSWYQQALGQGPQFIFQYYEEEERQRGNFPDRFSGHQFPNYSSELNVNALLLGDSALYLCASSLRTLQPQHFGDGTRLSIL.